A single sample is the source of the 18 T cell receptor beta chains below, sequenced in a study of blood T cell repertoires in COVID-19. Using immunoSEQ multiplex PCR, the repertoire was profiled, and TCRdb retains in-frame clones only, with some absent. This repertoire shows fewer than 250,000 clones, around 89% found once; its top ten account for roughly 2.7%. The specimen was peripheral blood. The receptor set was obtained from a man under 40 with COVID-19, enrolled during active disease.

V gene TRBV11-3 combines with J gene TRBJ2-1, with TRBD2 identical over 12 bases. J lost 9 bases, V lost 1 base, and 10 bases had no gene match. There are 17 residues in the CDR3. Germline V gives CDR1 SGHNT, CDR2 YENEEA. The CDR3 sequence: CASSLALLAGGSIEQFF. As DNA, the CDR3 is TGTGCCAGCAGCTTAGCCTTACTAGCGGGAGGAAGTATTGAGCAGTTCTTC.

The chain couples TRBV3-1 (or the pseudogene TRBV3-2) to TRBJ1-1, with 10 bases lining up with TRBD1. The CDR3 has 15 residues. Germline V gene lookup returns CDR1 LGHDT and CDR2 YNNKEL (reference sequence). With V trimmed by 4 bases and J by 5 bases, 7 bases remained unmatched. The CDR3 region is CASSLWDRGLTEAFF. In DNA form, the CDR3 reads TGTGCCAGCAGCCTTTGGGACAGGGGTTTGACTGAAGCTTTCTTT.

This chain uses TRBV6-6 with TRBJ2-1; 10 nucleotides line up with TRBD2. CDR3 length: 17 amino acids. CDR1 is MNHNY, CDR2 SVGAGI, per germline (reference sequence). The V and J ends lost 5 bases and 7 bases, in that order; junction bases with no gene match: 14. The CDR3 reads CASSPNLAGAAPNEQFF. CDR3 nucleotide sequence: TGTGCCAGCAGTCCCAACCTAGCGGGAGCCGCTCCTAATGAGCAGTTCTTC.

This clone was observed a single time. The rearrangement uses TRBV28 and TRBJ1-1; 7 bases fit TRBD1. Germline CDR1 is MDHEN and CDR2 is SYDVKM. V dropped 3 bases and J dropped 5; count of bases not matched to a gene: 6. This CDR3 comprises 14 residues. CDR3 nucleotide sequence: TGTGCCAGCAGTTTTAAGGGGGCGCGGACTGAAGCTTTCTTT. Translated: CASSFKGARTEAFF.

This chain uses TRBV5-6 with TRBJ1-2; D uncertain. Germline CDR1 and CDR2: SGHDT and YYEEEE. The CDR3 is 15 amino acids. Between the trimmed V and J ends, which lost 0 bases and 3 bases, there was a span of 12 bases. CDR3 DNA: TGTGCCAGCAGCTTGGGAAGCCTATCCTACTATGGCTACACCTTC. It encodes CASSLGSLSYYGYTF. The full variable domain, in which reference TRBV5-6 and TRBJ1-2 provide the parts outside the CDR3, is DAGVTQSPTHLIKTRGQQVTLRCSPKSGHDTVSWYQQALGQGPQFIFQYYEEEERQRGNFPDRFSGHQFPNYSSELNVNALLLGDSALYLCASSLGSLSYYGYTFGSGTRLTVV.

The V and J genes are TRBV7-3 and TRBJ2-6; 12 bases line up with TRBD1. CDR3 length equals 18 residues. Losses at the gene ends were 5 bases for V and 2 bases for J; bases not matched to a gene: 7. Germline V lookup: CDR1 SGHTA, CDR2 FQGTGA. Here the CDR3 reads CASSTPGQGATGANVLTF. The CDR3 coding sequence is TGTGCCAGCAGCACGCCGGGACAGGGGGCGACTGGGGCCAACGTCCTGACTTTC.

The CDR3 bases are TGTGCCAGCAGCTTAGCGGGGAGGGAGCAGTTCTTC. Translated, it gives CASSLAGREQFF. V usage is TRBV7-2 and J usage is TRBJ2-1, with D perhaps TRBD2 (6 bases). Germline V gene data show CDR1 as SGHTA and CDR2 as FQGNSA. The V and J ends lost 0 bases and 10 bases respectively, with 7 bases between them. The CDR3 contains 12 residues.

The genes are TRBV11-2 and TRBJ1-6; D might be TRBD1 (6 bases). The CDR3 is made up of 19 amino acids. Germline assignment: CDR1 SGHAT and CDR2 FQNNGV. The V gene lost 1 base and the J gene lost 0 bases, with 16 bases spanning the gap. The CDR3 bases are TGTGCCAGCAGCTTAGTCGGTGGCAGGGGCACCTCCTATAATTCACCCCTCCACTTT. This gives the protein CASSLVGGRGTSYNSPLHF.

The J gene is TRBJ2-1, the V gene TRBV11-2, with D unclear. The CDR3 runs to 13 residues. V dropped 3 bases and J dropped 7 bases, with 10 bases sitting between them. CDR1 is SGHAT and CDR2 is FQNNGV in the germline V gene. The CDR3 here is CASSFFLRNEQFF. Written as DNA, the CDR3 is TGTGCCAGCAGCTTCTTCCTGAGGAATGAGCAGTTCTTC. Full variable domain (rest looked up from reference TRBV11-2 and TRBJ2-1): EAGVAQSPRYKIIEKRQSVAFWCNPISGHATLYWYQQILGQGPKLLIQFQNNGVVDDSQLPKDRFSAERLKGVDSTLKIQPAKLEDSAVYLCASSFFLRNEQFFGPGTRLTVL.

This chain connects TRBV7-3 to TRBJ1-2; 7 bases are a match to TRBD1. In germline, CDR1 is SGHTA, CDR2 FQGTGA. J lost 5 bases, V lost 5 bases, and 5 bases had no gene match. The CDR3 has 13 amino acids. The CDR3, as DNA: TGTGCCAGCAGCCAACAGGGGAGTTATGGCTACACCTTC. The encoded protein is CASSQQGSYGYTF.

J is TRBJ1-1 and V is TRBV6-2 or TRBV6-3; 8 nucleotides line up with TRBD1. Germline V gene data show CDR1 as MNHEY and CDR2 as SVGEGT. This CDR3 has 13 amino acids. After removal of 6 bases from V and 4 bases from J, the junction contained 4 bases not matched to a gene. CDR3 sequence (DNA): TGTGCCAGCAGCGGACAGGGCTTCACTGAAGCTTTCTTT. Amino acid sequence: CASSGQGFTEAFF.

The chain joins TRBV9 to TRBJ1-2, with a tentative D call TRBD1 (5 bases). Trimming took off 4 bases at V and 6 bases at J, with 19 bases between the two ends. The length of the CDR3 is 15 residues. Germline lookup yields CDR1 SGDLS and CDR2 YYNGEE. The CDR3 DNA reads TGTGCCAGCAGCATTAGTCGCCTGGGGACTAATGGCTACACCTTC. Translating it yields CASSISRLGTNGYTF.

The rearrangement uses TRBV9 and TRBJ1-6; D remains unclear. Germline V gene lookup returns CDR1 SGDLS and CDR2 YYNGEE. The CDR3 sequence is 14 residues long. Between the trimmed V and J ends, which lost 0 bases and 8 bases, there was a span of 9 bases. The CDR3 here is CASSVVALDSPLHF. CDR3 in DNA: TGTGCCAGCAGCGTAGTAGCACTAGATTCACCCCTCCACTTT.

The chain combines TRBV12-5 with TRBJ1-6; TRBD1 aligns across 8 bases. The germline CDR1 and CDR2 sequences are LGHNT and FRNRAP. This CDR3 region has 15 residues. With 7 bases clipped from V and 6 bases from J, the junction kept 8 bases outside the gene matches. The CDR3 loop reads CASALDRVINSPLHF. CDR3 DNA: TGTGCTAGTGCCTTGGACAGGGTAATTAATTCACCCCTCCACTTT.

The gene calls are TRBV27 and TRBJ2-7, with TRBD2 identical over 14 bases. This CDR3 has 15 amino acids. CDR1 MNHEY and CDR2 SMNVEV come from the germline V gene (reference sequence). Losses at the gene ends were 6 bases for V and 11 bases for J; bases not matched to a gene: 12. This chain's CDR3 is CASRLAGTSGSVEYF. CDR3 bases: TGTGCCAGCAGGTTAGCCGGGACTAGCGGGAGTGTGGAGTACTTC.

The chain links TRBV7-9 to TRBJ1-6; D not certain. The CDR3 has 15 amino acids. Trimming removed 3 bases at V and 0 bases at J, with 6 bases between. Looked up from germline, CDR1 is SEHNR and CDR2 is FQNEAQ (reference sequence). The CDR3 sequence is CASSFTSSYNSPLHF. CDR3 DNA: TGTGCCAGCAGCTTTACTAGCTCCTATAATTCACCCCTCCACTTT.

V is TRBV7-2 and J is TRBJ2-1, with D perhaps matching TRBD1 (5 bases). Germline loops: CDR1 SGHTA, CDR2 FQGNSA. The CDR3 has 12 residues. Trimming took off 5 bases at V and 9 bases at J, with 11 bases between the two ends. CDR3 sequence reads: CASSLDSFEQFF. CDR3 DNA: TGTGCCAGCAGCCTAGACAGTTTTGAGCAGTTCTTC.

This clone was recorded only once. This chain uses TRBV2 with TRBJ1-6, with D perhaps matching TRBD1 (5 bases). Per the germline V gene, CDR1 is SNHLY and CDR2 is FYNNEI. V was pared by 5 bases and J by 0 bases, with 14 bases between. This CDR3 comprises 17 residues. CDR3 in DNA: TGTGCCAGCAGTCGGGACTTACGGAGCTCCTATAATTCACCCCTCCACTTT. Amino acids: CASSRDLRSSYNSPLHF.